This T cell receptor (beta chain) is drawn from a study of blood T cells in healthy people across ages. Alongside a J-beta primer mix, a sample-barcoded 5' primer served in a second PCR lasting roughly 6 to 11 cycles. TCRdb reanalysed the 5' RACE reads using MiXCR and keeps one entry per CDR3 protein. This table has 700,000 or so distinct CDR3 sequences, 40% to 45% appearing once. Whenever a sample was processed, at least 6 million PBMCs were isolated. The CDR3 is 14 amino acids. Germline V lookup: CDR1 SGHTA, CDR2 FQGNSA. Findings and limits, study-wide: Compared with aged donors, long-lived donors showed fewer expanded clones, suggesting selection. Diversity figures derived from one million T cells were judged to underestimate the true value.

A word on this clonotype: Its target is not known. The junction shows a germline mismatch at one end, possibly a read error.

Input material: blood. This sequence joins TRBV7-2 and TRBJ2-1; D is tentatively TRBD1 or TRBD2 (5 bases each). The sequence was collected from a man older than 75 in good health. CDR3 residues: CASGLAPGTHEQFF. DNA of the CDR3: TGTGCCAGCGGCTTAGCGCCAGGGACCCATGAGCAGTTCTTC.